Below, one T cell receptor beta chain is given with its context. The repertoire was sequenced with immunoSEQ multiplex PCR; TCRdb's copy has only in-frame clones and lacks some. The data hold about 220,000 clones, with just under 95% observed a single time. This sample stems from a study of control samples from healthy donors and cancer patients. The V end was cut by 5 bases, the J end by 2 bases, with 9 bases between. CDR1 MNHEY and CDR2 SVGEGT come from the germline V gene. The CDR3 consists of 13 residues. This chain links TRBV6-2 or TRBV6-3 with TRBJ1-2; unclear D gene. What was sequenced was blood. This TCR was sampled from a man aged 50 or older in good health. The CDR3 region has the DNA TGTGCCAGCAGTCTCCCCGGGAACTATGGCTACACCTTC. Protein product: CASSLPGNYGYTF.